The 14 T cell receptor beta chains presented below share a single source sample, sequenced in a study of blood T cell repertoires in COVID-19. TCRdb's table, derived via immunoSEQ multiplex PCR, lists solely in-frame clones and lacks some. The sample holds roughly 130,000 clones, about 86% seen once. Sequencing was carried out using PBMCs or T cells enriched from blood (not recorded which). Every receptor here comes from a man aged 50 to 59 who had recovered from COVID-19.

V and J are TRBV3-1 (or the pseudogene TRBV3-2) and TRBJ2-6; perhaps TRBD1 as D (5 bases). This CDR3 spans 16 amino acids. Trimming took off 0 bases at V and 4 bases at J, with 10 bases between the two ends. Germline V lookup: CDR1 LGHDT, CDR2 YNNKEL (reference sequence). The CDR3 loop is CASSQDRRAGANVLTF. CDR3 DNA sequence: TGTGCCAGCAGCCAAGATCGCAGGGCCGGGGCCAACGTCCTGACTTTC.

The chain has TRBV19 and TRBJ1-1; D possibly corresponds to TRBD1 (6 bases). This CDR3 spans 15 amino acids. Trimming removed 5 bases at V and 0 bases at J, with 13 bases between. Germline V gives CDR1 LNHDA, CDR2 SQIVND (reference sequence). CDR3: CASSFTGNVNTEAFF. CDR3 DNA: TGTGCCAGTAGTTTTACAGGGAACGTGAACACTGAAGCTTTCTTT. Filled out from reference TRBV19 and TRBJ1-1, the complete variable domain reads DGGITQSPKYLFRKEGQNVTLSCEQNLNHDAMYWYRQDPGQGLRLIYYSQIVNDFQKGDIAEGYSVSREKKESFPLTVTSAQKNPTAFYLCASSFTGNVNTEAFFGQGTRLTVV.

The V gene is TRBV19, the J gene TRBJ2-7, with D tentatively TRBD2 (5 bases). The CDR3 is 13 residues long. The V end was cut by 9 bases, the J end by 2 bases, with 14 bases between. Germline V lookup: CDR1 LNHDA, CDR2 SQIVND (reference sequence). The CDR3 DNA reads as TGTGCCAGGTCAGGAGGAGTAGCCTACGAGCAGTACTTC. Its protein is CARSGGVAYEQYF.

The CDR3: CASREGGSTGELFF. DNA for the CDR3: TGTGCCAGTAGAGAGGGGGGGAGCACCGGGGAGCTGTTTTTT. The V call is TRBV19, the J call TRBJ2-2; possible D gene TRBD2, 7 bases. Trimming pared 6 bases from V and 4 bases from J, leaving 12 bases between. Germline loops: CDR1 LNHDA, CDR2 SQIVND (reference sequence). The CDR3 has 14 amino acids.

The count of this clone is one. The chain recombines TRBV7-8 with TRBJ1-2; 7 nucleotides agree with TRBD1. The germline V gene has CDR1 SGHVS and CDR2 FQNEAQ. V dropped 5 bases and J dropped 8; count of bases not matched to a gene: 5. The length of the CDR3 is 12 residues. CDR3 bases: TGTGCCAGCAGCCCGACAGGGTACGGCTACACCTTC. It yields the protein CASSPTGYGYTF.

The J gene is TRBJ1-6, the V gene TRBV5-4; 8 positions match TRBD1. The junction had 4 bases not matched to a gene; V was cut back by 9 bases and J by 2 bases. CDR3 length: 14 residues. Per germline, CDR1 SGHNT and CDR2 YYREEE (reference sequence). This CDR3 is CATSDRAYNSPLHF. The CDR3 coding sequence is TGTGCCACCTCGGACAGGGCCTATAATTCACCCCTCCACTTT. The full variable domain, in which reference TRBV5-4 and TRBJ1-6 provide the parts outside the CDR3, is ETGVTQSPTHLIKTRGQQVTLRCSSQSGHNTVSWYQQALGQGPQFIFQYYREEENGRGNFPPRFSGLQFPNYSSELNVNALELDDSALYLCATSDRAYNSPLHFGNGTRLTVT.

The sample holds many counts of this clone. The rearrangement uses TRBV19 and TRBJ2-7; the D is unclear. Trimming stripped 5 bases from V and 0 bases from J, with 11 bases between. This CDR3 is built from 14 residues. In germline, CDR1 is LNHDA, CDR2 SQIVND (reference sequence). This CDR3 reads CASSREPNSYEQYF. Written as DNA, the CDR3 is TGTGCCAGTAGTCGCGAACCGAACTCCTACGAGCAGTACTTC.

The gene calls are TRBV2 and TRBJ1-4, with 7 bases matching TRBD1. Per the germline V gene, CDR1 is SNHLY and CDR2 is FYNNEI. The CDR3 consists of 17 residues. Losses at the gene ends were 0 bases for V and 7 bases for J; bases not matched to a gene: 11. CDR3 residues: CASSEAWRGRIGEKLFF. The CDR3 nucleotides are TGTGCCAGCAGTGAAGCTTGGAGGGGGCGGATTGGTGAAAAACTGTTTTTT.

The chain couples TRBV5-4 to TRBJ2-1; TRBD1 matches 9 bases. CDR1 and CDR2 from the germline V gene are SGHNT and YYREEE (reference sequence). The CDR3 runs to 15 residues. V was pared by 4 bases and J by 5 bases, with 7 bases of the junction left unmatched. Written as DNA, the CDR3 is TGTGCCAGCAGCCCCCGGGACAGGGTCGACAATGAGCAGTTCTTC. Translated, it gives CASSPRDRVDNEQFF.

The chain recombines TRBV4-1 with TRBJ2-2; TRBD1 matches at 7 bases. The V segment lost 0 bases and the J segment 0 bases; nucleotides outside the gene matches: 4. Germline V gene data show CDR1 as MGHRA and CDR2 as YSYEKL. The CDR3 extends over 17 amino acids. This CDR3 is CASSQDWQGANTGELFF. CDR3 in DNA: TGCGCCAGCAGCCAAGATTGGCAGGGGGCGAACACCGGGGAGCTGTTTTTT.

The V gene is TRBV29-1, the J gene TRBJ2-1, with D perhaps TRBD2 (7 bases). CDR1 is SQVTM, CDR2 ANQGSEA, per germline. V was clipped by 4 bases and J by 0 bases, with 10 bases between them. The CDR3 is 14 amino acids. The CDR3 reads CSVVGGASYNEQFF. As DNA, the CDR3 is TGCAGCGTTGTGGGGGGGGCCTCCTACAATGAGCAGTTCTTC.

This sequence joins TRBV19 and TRBJ1-4; D ambiguous. CDR1 and CDR2 from the germline V gene are LNHDA and SQIVND (reference sequence). V was shortened by 2 bases and J by 0 bases, with 4 bases between the two germline ends. The CDR3 extends over 14 amino acids. The CDR3 loop reads CASSITATNEKLFF. The CDR3 DNA follows: TGTGCCAGTAGTATAACAGCAACTAATGAAAAACTGTTTTTT.

The V and J genes are TRBV12-5 and TRBJ2-3; no reliable D call. In germline, CDR1 is LGHNT, CDR2 FRNRAP. V lost 3 bases, J lost 1 base, and 5 bases lay in between. The CDR3 totals 13 residues. The CDR3 nucleotides read TGTGCTAGTGGTTTTATTGGCACAGATACGCAGTATTTT. As protein: CASGFIGTDTQYF.

The chain uses TRBV7-9 and TRBJ1-2; 9 bases fit TRBD1. Looked up from germline, CDR1 is SEHNR and CDR2 is FQNEAQ (reference sequence). The CDR3 is 13 residues long. V gave up 5 bases and J gave up 8 bases; unmatched junction bases: 6. CDR3 sequence: CASSGGTGFGYTF. The CDR3 nucleotides are TGTGCCAGCAGCGGAGGGACAGGGTTCGGCTACACCTTC.